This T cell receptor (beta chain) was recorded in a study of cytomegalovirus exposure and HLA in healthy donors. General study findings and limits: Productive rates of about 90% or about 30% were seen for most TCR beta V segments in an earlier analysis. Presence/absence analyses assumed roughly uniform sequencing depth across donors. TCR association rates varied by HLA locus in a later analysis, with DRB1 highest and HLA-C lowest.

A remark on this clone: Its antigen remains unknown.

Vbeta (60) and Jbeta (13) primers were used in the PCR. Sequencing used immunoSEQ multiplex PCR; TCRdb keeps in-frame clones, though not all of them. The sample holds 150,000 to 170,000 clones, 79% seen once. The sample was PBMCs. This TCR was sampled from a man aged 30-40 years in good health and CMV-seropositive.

The CDR3 DNA is TGTGCCAGCAGCGTAGTGGGGGGTACCTACAATGAGCAGTTCTTC. Its protein product is CASSVVGGTYNEQFF. The chain links TRBV9 to TRBJ2-1; weak D call: TRBD2 (6 bases). CDR1 and CDR2 from the germline V gene are SGDLS and YYNGEE. There are 15 residues in the CDR3. Trimming shortened V by 0 bases and J by 2 bases, and 9 bases separated the two germline ends.